Following are 8 T cell receptor beta chains from one sample sequenced in a study of radiotherapy plus CTLA-4 blockade in lung cancer. Measured with immunoSEQ multiplex PCR; TCRdb has only the in-frame clones, and not every one. The sample shows around 99,000 clones, 70% to 90% of them seen only once. Sequenced material: peripheral blood, taken from a patient treated with radiotherapy plus ipilimumab. The receptor set was obtained from a human donor with non-small cell lung cancer that progressed on radiotherapy plus ipilimumab.

The chain combines TRBV6-5 with TRBJ1-2; TRBD1 matches at 9 bases. The V and J ends lost 6 bases and 3 bases, in that order; junction bases with no gene match: 8. Germline loops: CDR1 MNHEY, CDR2 SVGAGI. This CDR3 region has 15 residues. Written as DNA, the CDR3 is TGTGCCAGCAGCGGGAACAGGGGGCTGGACTATGGCTACACCTTC. This gives the protein CASSGNRGLDYGYTF.

The chain employs TRBV5-1 and TRBJ2-1; 8 nucleotides agree with TRBD2. The germline CDR1 and CDR2 sequences are SGHRS and YFSETQ. The V and J ends lost 0 bases and 2 bases, in that order; junction bases with no gene match: 4. The CDR3 runs 16 residues. The CDR3 DNA sequence: TGCGCCAGCAGCTTGGGAGGCGGGGGGACCTACAATGAGCAGTTCTTC. It is translated as CASSLGGGGTYNEQFF.

This clone is medium-sized (0.01 to 0.1%) within its sample. The chain joins TRBV5-8 to TRBJ2-1; TRBD2 matches 7 bases. Per germline, CDR1 SGHTS and CDR2 YDEGEE. This CDR3 is 16 amino acids long. The V gene end was trimmed by 1 base and the J gene end by 2 bases; junction bases not matched to a gene: 6. CDR3 nucleotide sequence: TGTGCCAGCAGCTTGTGGAGGCGGGGGACCTACAATGAGCAGTTCTTC. Translation: CASSLWRRGTYNEQFF.

The chain is built from TRBV16 and TRBJ2-7, with 10 bases identical to TRBD2. The CDR3 sequence is 18 residues long. V lost 3 bases to trimming and J lost 0 bases; unmatched junction nucleotides: 11. Per the germline V gene, CDR1 is KGHSY and CDR2 is FQNENV. CDR3 nucleotide sequence: TGTGCCAGCAGCCACTCCGGGACTAGCGTACAAAGCTCCTACGAGCAGTACTTC. Residues: CASSHSGTSVQSSYEQYF.

The V and J genes are TRBV7-6 and TRBJ2-7, with D possibly being TRBD2 (6 bases). Germline V gene data show CDR1 as SGHVS and CDR2 as FNYEAQ. CDR3 length: 14 amino acids. V lost 2 bases and J 2 bases, leaving 10 bases between the germline ends. For the CDR3, the DNA is TGTGCCAGCAGCTTATCCGGGAGCGCCTACGAGCAGTACTTC. Its protein is CASSLSGSAYEQYF.

A few counts support this clone. The V and J genes are TRBV7-3 and TRBJ2-1, with D unresolved. Trimming removed 5 bases at V and 1 base at J, with 12 bases between. The germline gives CDR1 SGHTA, CDR2 FQGTGA. CDR3 length: 15 amino acids. The CDR3 protein is CASSLSGRSYNEQFF. CDR3 bases: TGTGCCAGCAGCCTCTCCGGACGTTCCTACAATGAGCAGTTCTTC.

Worth noting for this clone: Other DNA sequences in this sample translate to the same CDR3. V and J are TRBV5-1 and TRBJ1-3; D is ambiguous. V lost 2 bases and J 0 bases, leaving 6 bases between the germline ends. The germline gives CDR1 SGHRS, CDR2 YFSETQ. The CDR3 runs to 14 residues. The CDR3 region is CASSLGLSGNTIYF. CDR3 nucleotide sequence: TGCGCCAGCAGCTTAGGCCTCTCTGGAAACACCATATATTTT.

The rearrangement links TRBV11-2 to TRBJ2-3; D remains ambiguous. Germline V gene lookup returns CDR1 SGHAT and CDR2 FQNNGV. The V end lost 3 bases, the J end lost 2 bases, and 9 bases lay between the germline ends. The CDR3 length is 14 residues. In DNA, the CDR3 is TGTGCCAGCAGCTTGGGTCTAGACACAGATACGCAGTATTTT. Translated, it gives CASSLGLDTDTQYF.